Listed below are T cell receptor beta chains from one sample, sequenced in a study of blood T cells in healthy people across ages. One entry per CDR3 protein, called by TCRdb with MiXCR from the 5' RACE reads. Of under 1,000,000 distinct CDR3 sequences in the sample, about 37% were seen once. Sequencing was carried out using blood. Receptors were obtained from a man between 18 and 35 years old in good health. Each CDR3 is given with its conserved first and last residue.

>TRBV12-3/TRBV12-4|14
CASRDTTGETEAFF
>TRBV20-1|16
CSATIGPRRPYNEQFF
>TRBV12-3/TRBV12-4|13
CAGTKRDTDTQYF
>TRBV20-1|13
CSAMEQGFVEQYF
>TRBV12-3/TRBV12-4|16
CASSRLTEGYQETQYF
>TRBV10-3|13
CAINLDPTGELFF
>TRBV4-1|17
CASSQESVRKVPRTQYF
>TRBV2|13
CASSLGLADFQYF
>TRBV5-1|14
CASSYNRGSYEQYF
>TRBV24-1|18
CATSDPGTSGKWADTQYF
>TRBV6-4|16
CASLGAGEVYSGEQYF
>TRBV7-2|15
CASSLGLAGAIEQFF
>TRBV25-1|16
CASRPRTGGHDSGYTF
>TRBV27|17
CASSSARSISGANVLTF
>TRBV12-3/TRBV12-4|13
CASSLAGVAEAFF
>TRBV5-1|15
CASSSTGQINTEAFF
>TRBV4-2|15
CASSQVGGEFTEAFF
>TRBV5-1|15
CASSWGDRKNTEAFF
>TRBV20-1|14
CVTAREAPRTEAFF
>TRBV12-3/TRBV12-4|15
CASSRDSGSYNEQFF
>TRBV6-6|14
CASRLTGPNYGYTF
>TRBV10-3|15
CAVSDGTGGSYEQYF
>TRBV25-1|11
CASNEVNEQFF
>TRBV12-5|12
CASGLGRQGQYF
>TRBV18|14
CASSPFDSTDTQYF
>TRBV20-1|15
CSGRKPGLAYNEQFF
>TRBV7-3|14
CASSPTGEDTEAFF